Shown below are 7 T cell receptor beta chains from a single sample sequenced in a study of regulatory T cells in long-lasting Graves disease (dated by TCRdb to the early 2020s). The library was made by multiplex PCR. The data were produced on an Illumina HiSeq 4000. CDR3 regions were amplified by Arm-PCR with iRepertoire HTBI primers to construct TCR beta libraries. TCRdb took the public reads, trimmed them with fastp at Q25, ran MiXCR for clone calling and kept in-frame beta chains. A single entry per CDR3 protein holds the most common genes and DNA from its merged rows. This sample has fewer than 550,000 distinct CDR3 sequences in its table, and 16% of those were observed once. The biggest ten clones account for 25% of the sample. The time point label on this specimen signifies: newly diagnosed GD, antithyroid drugs for less than 3 months. For both TCR sequencing and RNA sequencing, RNA was extracted from PBMCs in TRIzol.

This sample was also put to use in a study of T cells in Graves' hyperthyroidism and ophthalmopathy.

The sequencing here drew on peripheral blood mononuclear cells (PBMCs), taken at new diagnosis, from a patient treated with antithyroid drugs. These TCRs come from a woman aged 35-60 years with Graves disease. Donor details come from another sample of the same person, matched by shared clones.

The V and J genes are TRBV29-1 and TRBJ1-1; tentative D call: TRBD1 (5 bases). CDR3 length: 13 amino acids. V lost 5 bases and J lost 3, with 13 bases in between. CDR1 and CDR2 from the germline V gene are SQVTM and ANQGSEA. Written as DNA, the CDR3 is TGCAGCGTTCAAGTAAGGGGCCACACTGAAGCTTTCTTT. It codes for CSVQVRGHTEAFF.

This chain uses TRBV6-2 or TRBV6-3 with TRBJ1-6; unclear D gene. The CDR3 length is 9 residues. With 8 bases removed from V and 16 bases from J, the gap between germline ends came to 9 bases. The germline V gene has CDR1 MNHEY and CDR2 SVGEGT. CDR3 amino acids: CASLEPLHF. The CDR3 coding sequence is TGTGCCAGCCTAGAACCTCTCCACTTT.

The chain is built from TRBV7-2 and TRBJ2-7, with D uncertain. Trimming removed 6 bases at V and 4 bases at J, with 13 bases between. The CDR3 has 13 amino acids. CDR1 is SGHTA, CDR2 FQGNSA, per germline. The CDR3 is CASRPTAAYEQYF. CDR3 sequence (DNA): TGTGCCAGCAGACCGACGGCGGCTTACGAGCAGTACTTC.

This clonotype was recorded many times. The chain is built from TRBV12-3 or TRBV12-4 and TRBJ1-2; 9 nucleotides agree with TRBD1. V was clipped by 1 base and J by 3 bases; unmatched bases: 6. This CDR3 has 16 residues. CDR3 loop: CASSLGMDRGDYGYTF. The CDR3 DNA is TGTGCCAGCAGTTTAGGGATGGACAGGGGTGACTATGGCTACACCTTC.

This clonotype was found a few times. Written as DNA, the CDR3 is TGTGCCAGTAGTATGTTCGGGGGAAATCAGCCCCAGCATTTT. This sequence encodes CASSMFGGNQPQHF. The V gene is TRBV19, the J gene TRBJ1-5; a possible D gene is TRBD1 (5 bases). Germline V lookup: CDR1 LNHDA, CDR2 SQIVND (reference sequence). Trimming shortened V by 3 bases and J by 4 bases, and 10 bases separated the two germline ends. CDR3 size: 14 residues.

At least ten counts were recorded for this clonotype. J is TRBJ1-3 and V is TRBV3-1; D remains ambiguous. The CDR3 consists of 13 residues. Germline CDR1 LGHDT, CDR2 YNNKEL (reference sequence). Trimming pared 1 base from V and 3 bases from J, leaving 4 bases between. CDR3 amino acids: CASSQVIGNTIYF. The CDR3 nucleotides read TGTGCCAGCAGCCAAGTCATTGGAAACACCATATATTTT.

This clonotype came up many times. The chain links TRBV30 to TRBJ2-3; D is perhaps TRBD1 (5 bases). The germline gives CDR1 GTSNPN, CDR2 SVGIG (reference sequence). V gave up 4 bases and J gave up 3 bases, with 14 bases separating them. The CDR3 is made up of 14 amino acids. CDR3 nucleotides: TGTGCCTGGATCCCAGGGCAAAGGACAGATACGCAGTATTTT. This encodes CAWIPGQRTDTQYF.